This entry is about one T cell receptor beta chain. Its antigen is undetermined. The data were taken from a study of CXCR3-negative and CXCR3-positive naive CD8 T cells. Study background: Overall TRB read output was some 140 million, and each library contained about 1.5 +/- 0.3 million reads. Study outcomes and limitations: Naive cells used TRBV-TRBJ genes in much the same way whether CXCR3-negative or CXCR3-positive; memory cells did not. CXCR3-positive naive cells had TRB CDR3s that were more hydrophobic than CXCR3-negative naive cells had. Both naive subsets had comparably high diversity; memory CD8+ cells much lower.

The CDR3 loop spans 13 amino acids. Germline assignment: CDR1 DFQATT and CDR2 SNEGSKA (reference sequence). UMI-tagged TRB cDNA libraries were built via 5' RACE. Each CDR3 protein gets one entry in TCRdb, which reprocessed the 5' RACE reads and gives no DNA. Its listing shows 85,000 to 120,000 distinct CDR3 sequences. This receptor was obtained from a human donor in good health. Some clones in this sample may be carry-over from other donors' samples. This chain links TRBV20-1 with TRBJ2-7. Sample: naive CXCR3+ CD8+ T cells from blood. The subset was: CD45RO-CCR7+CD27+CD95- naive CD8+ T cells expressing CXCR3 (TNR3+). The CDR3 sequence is CSARETQLYEQYF.